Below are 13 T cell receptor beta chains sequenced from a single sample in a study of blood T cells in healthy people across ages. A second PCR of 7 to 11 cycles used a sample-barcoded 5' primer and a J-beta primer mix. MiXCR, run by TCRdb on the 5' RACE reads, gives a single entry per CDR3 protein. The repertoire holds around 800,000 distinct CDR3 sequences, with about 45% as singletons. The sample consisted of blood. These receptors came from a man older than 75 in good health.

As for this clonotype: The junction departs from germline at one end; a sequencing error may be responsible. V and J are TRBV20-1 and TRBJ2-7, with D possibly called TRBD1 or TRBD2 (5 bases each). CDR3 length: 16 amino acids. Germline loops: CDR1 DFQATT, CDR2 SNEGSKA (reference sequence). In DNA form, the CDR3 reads TGCAGTGCTAGAGATGAACGAGGGGTTCAAGAGCCGTTACAGTGCTTC. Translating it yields CSARDERGVQEPLQCF.

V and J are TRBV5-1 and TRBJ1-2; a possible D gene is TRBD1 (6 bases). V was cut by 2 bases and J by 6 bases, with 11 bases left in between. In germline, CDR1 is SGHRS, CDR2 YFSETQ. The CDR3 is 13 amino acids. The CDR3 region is CASSLQGEHGYTF. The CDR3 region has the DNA TGCGCCAGCAGCTTACAGGGAGAGCATGGCTACACCTTC.

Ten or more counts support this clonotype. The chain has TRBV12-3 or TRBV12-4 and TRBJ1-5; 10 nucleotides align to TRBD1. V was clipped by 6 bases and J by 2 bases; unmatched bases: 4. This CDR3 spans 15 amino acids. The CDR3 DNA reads TGTGCCAGCAGAACCGGGACAGGGGGCAATCAGCCCCAGCATTTT. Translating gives CASRTGTGGNQPQHF.

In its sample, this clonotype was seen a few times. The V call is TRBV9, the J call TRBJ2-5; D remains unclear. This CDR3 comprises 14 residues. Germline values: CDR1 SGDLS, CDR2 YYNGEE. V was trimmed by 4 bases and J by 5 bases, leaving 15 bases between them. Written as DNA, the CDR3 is TGTGCCAGCAGCCCCTACGTGGGCGTCGAGACCCAGTACTTC. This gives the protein CASSPYVGVETQYF.

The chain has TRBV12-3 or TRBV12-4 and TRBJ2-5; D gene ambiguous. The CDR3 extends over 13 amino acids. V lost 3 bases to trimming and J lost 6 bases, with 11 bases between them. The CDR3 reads CASSLLRSKTQYF. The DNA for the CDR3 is TGTGCCAGCAGTTTGTTACGGTCAAAGACCCAGTACTTC.

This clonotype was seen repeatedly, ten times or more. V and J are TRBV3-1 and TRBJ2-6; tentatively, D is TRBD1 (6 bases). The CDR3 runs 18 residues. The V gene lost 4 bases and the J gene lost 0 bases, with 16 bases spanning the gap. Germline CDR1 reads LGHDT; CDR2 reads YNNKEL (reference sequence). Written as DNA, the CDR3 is TGTGCCAGCAGCCCTTCGACCAGGGGAAGCTCTGGGGCCAACGTCCTGACTTTC. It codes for CASSPSTRGSSGANVLTF.

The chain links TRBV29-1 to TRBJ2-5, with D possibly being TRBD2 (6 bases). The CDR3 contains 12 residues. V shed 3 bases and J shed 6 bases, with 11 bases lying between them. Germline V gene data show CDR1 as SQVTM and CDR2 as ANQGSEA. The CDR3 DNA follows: TGCAGCGTTGAGGTTAGCGGCAAGACCCAGTACTTC. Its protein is CSVEVSGKTQYF.

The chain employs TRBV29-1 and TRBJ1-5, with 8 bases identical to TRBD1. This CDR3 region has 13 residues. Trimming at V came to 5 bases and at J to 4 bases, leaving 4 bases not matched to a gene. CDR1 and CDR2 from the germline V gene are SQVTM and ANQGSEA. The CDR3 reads CSVIQGENQPQHF. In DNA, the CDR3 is TGCAGCGTTATACAGGGGGAGAATCAGCCCCAGCATTTT.

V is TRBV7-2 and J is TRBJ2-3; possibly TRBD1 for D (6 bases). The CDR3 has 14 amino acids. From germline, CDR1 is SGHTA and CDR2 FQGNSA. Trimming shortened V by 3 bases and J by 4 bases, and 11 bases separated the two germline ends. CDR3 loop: CASSFYRAADTQYF. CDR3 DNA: TGTGCCAGCAGCTTCTACAGGGCGGCAGATACGCAGTATTTT.

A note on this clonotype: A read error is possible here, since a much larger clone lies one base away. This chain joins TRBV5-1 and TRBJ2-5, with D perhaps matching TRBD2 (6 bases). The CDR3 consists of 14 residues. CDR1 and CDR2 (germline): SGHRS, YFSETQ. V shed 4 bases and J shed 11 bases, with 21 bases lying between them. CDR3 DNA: TGCGCCAGCAGCGCGTCTAGCGTTTACAATGAGCAGTACTTC. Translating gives CASSASSVYNEQYF.

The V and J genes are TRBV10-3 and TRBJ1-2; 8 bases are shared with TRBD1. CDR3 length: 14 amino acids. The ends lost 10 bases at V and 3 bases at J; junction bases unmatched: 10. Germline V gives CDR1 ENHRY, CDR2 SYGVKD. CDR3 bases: TGTGCCACCAAGGGACAGGTTCGGGACTATGGCTACACCTTC. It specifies CATKGQVRDYGYTF.

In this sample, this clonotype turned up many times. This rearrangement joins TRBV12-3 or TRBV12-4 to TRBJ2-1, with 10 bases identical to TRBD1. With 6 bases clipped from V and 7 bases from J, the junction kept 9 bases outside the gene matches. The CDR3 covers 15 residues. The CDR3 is CASSPRQGARNEQFF. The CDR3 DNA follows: TGTGCCAGCAGCCCCCGACAGGGGGCTCGGAATGAGCAGTTCTTC.

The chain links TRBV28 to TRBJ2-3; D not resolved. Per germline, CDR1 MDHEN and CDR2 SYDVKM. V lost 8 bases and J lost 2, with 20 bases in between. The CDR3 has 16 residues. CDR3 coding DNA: TGTGCCAGCTCTGGCCCCGCGACATCTCCCACAGATACGCAGTATTTT. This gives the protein CASSGPATSPTDTQYF.